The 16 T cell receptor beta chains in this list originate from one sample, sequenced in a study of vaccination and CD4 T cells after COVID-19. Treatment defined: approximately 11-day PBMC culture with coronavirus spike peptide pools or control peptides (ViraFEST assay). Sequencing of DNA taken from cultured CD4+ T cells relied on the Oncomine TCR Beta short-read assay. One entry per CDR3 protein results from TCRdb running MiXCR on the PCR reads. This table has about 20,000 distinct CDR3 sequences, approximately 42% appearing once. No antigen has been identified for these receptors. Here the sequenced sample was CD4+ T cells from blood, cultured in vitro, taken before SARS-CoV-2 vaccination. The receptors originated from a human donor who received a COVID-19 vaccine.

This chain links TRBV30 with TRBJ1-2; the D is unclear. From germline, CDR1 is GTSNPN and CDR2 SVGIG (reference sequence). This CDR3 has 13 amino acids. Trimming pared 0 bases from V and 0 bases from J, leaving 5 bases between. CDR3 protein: CAWSVGPNYGYTF. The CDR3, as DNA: TGTGCCTGGAGTGTAGGGCCTAACTATGGCTACACCTTC.

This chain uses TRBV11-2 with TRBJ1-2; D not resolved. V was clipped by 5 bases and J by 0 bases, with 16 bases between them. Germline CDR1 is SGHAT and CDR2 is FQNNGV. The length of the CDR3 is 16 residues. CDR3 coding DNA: TGTGCCAGCAGCCCCGGCGTGGGAGTAGCTAACTATGGCTACACCTTC. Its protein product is CASSPGVGVANYGYTF.

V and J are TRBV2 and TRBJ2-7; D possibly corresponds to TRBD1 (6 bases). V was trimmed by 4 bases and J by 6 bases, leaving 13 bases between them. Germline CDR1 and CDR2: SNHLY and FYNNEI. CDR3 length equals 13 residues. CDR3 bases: TGTGCCAGCAGTGCAATCACCAGGGGCGAGCAGTACTTC. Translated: CASSAITRGEQYF.

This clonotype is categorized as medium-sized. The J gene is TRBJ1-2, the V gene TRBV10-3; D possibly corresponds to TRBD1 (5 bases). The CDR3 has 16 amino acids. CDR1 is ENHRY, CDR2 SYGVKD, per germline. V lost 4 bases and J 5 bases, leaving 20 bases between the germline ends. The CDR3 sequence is CAISVSREPSEYGYTF. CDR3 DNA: TGTGCCATCAGTGTGTCCAGGGAGCCGTCAGAATATGGCTACACCTTC.

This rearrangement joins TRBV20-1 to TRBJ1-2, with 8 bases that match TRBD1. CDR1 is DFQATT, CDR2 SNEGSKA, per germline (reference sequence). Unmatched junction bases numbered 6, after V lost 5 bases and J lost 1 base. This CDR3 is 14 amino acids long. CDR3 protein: CSASRDRYNYGYTF. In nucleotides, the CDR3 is TGCAGTGCTTCACGGGACAGGTATAACTATGGCTACACCTTC.

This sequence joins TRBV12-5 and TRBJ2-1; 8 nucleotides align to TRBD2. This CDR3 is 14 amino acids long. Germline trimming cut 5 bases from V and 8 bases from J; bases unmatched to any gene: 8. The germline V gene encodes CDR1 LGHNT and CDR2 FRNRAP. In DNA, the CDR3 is TGTGCTAGTGGTGCCGTCGGGGGGGCGGATGAGCAGTTCTTC. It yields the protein CASGAVGGADEQFF.

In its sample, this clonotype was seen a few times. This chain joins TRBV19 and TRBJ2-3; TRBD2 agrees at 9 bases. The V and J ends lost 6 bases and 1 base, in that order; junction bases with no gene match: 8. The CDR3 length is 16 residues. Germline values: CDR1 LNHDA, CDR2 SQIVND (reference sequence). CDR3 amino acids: CASSPRLAVRTDTQYF. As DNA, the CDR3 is TGTGCCAGTAGCCCTAGACTAGCGGTTCGCACAGATACGCAGTATTTT.

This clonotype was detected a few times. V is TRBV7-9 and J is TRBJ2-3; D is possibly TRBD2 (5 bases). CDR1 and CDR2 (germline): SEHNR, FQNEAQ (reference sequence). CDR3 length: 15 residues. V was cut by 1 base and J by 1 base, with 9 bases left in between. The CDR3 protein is CASSLGGPRTDTQYF. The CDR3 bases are TGTGCCAGCAGCTTAGGAGGGCCCCGCACAGATACGCAGTATTTT.

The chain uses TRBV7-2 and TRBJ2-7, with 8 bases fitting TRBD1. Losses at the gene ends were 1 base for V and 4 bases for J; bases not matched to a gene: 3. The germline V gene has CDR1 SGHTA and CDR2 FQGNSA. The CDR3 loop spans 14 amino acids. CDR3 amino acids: CASSLVQGAYEQYF. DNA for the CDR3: TGTGCCAGCAGCTTAGTGCAGGGGGCTTACGAGCAGTACTTC.

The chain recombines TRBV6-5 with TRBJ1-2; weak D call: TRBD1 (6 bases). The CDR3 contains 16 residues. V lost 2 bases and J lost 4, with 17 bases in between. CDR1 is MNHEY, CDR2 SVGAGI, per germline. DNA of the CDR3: TGTGCCAGCAGTTACGCCTCGGGACAAGGGGTCTATGGCTACACCTTC. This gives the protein CASSYASGQGVYGYTF.

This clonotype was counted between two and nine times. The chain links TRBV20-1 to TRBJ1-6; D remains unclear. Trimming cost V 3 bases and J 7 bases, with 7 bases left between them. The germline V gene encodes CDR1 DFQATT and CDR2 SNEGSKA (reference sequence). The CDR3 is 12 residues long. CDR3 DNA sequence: TGCAGTGCTAGGGCCTCCAATTCACCCCTCCACTTT. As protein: CSARASNSPLHF.

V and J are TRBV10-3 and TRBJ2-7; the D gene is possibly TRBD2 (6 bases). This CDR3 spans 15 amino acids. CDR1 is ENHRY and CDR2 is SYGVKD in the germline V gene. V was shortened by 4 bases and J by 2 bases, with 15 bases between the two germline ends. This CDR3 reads CAISGGAGKAYEQYF. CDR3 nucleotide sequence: TGTGCCATCAGTGGGGGTGCGGGGAAGGCCTACGAGCAGTACTTC.

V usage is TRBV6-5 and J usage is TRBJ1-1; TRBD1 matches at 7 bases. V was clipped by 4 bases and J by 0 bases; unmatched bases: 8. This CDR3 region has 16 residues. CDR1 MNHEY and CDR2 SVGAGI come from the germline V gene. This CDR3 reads CASSSRPGQLNTEAFF. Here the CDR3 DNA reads TGTGCCAGCAGTTCCAGACCGGGACAGCTGAACACTGAAGCTTTCTTT.

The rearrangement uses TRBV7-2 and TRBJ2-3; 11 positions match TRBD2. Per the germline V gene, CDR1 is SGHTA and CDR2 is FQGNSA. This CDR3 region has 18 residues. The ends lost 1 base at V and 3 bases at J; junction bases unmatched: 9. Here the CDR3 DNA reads TGTGCCAGCAGCTTAGTAGGGCGACTAGCGGGGTGGACAGATACGCAGTATTTT. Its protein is CASSLVGRLAGWTDTQYF.

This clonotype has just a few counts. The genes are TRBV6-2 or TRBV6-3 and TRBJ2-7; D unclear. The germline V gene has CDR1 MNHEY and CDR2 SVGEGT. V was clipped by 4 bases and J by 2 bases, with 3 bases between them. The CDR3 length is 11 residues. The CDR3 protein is CASSFAYEQYF. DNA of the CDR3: TGTGCCAGCAGTTTCGCCTACGAGCAGTACTTC.

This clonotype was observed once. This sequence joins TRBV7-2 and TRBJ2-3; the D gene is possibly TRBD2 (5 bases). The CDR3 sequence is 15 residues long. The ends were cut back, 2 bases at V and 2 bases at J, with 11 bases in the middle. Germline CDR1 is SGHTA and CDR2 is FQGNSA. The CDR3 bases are TGTGCCAGCAGCTTAAGCGGCCTACCCACAGATACGCAGTATTTT. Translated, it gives CASSLSGLPTDTQYF.